The next 28 T cell receptor beta chains were all read from a single sample in a study of vaccination effects on CD4 cells after COVID-19. No antigen has been identified for these receptors. The table came from immunoSEQ multiplex PCR; TCRdb's copy has only in-frame clones and leaves some out. There are about 45,000 clones in the sample; approximately 70% occur only once, and 8.5% to 10% lies in the top ten. Around day 10 of culture, CD4+ T cells were separated out. Everyone in the study got two shots of either the BNT162b2 or mRNA-1273 vaccine. The sequenced sample was CD4+ T cells from PBMCs cultured without peptide, obtained after COVID-19 vaccination. The receptor set was obtained from a human donor who received a COVID-19 vaccine.

A single count supports this clone. CDR3 residues: CASSLARPKGSKVYGYTF. DNA for the CDR3: TGTGCCAGCAGCTTAGCCAGACCTAAGGGATCGAAAGTATATGGCTACACCTTC. The chain carries TRBV11-2 and TRBJ1-2; D is uncertain. V gave up 1 base and J gave up 5 bases, with 23 bases separating them. The CDR3 loop spans 18 amino acids. The germline CDR1 and CDR2 sequences are SGHAT and FQNNGV.

The chain recombines TRBV7-9 with TRBJ2-1; possibly TRBD2 for D (7 bases). The CDR3 has 16 amino acids. Trimming left V 5 bases short and J 6 bases short, with 20 bases between. Germline lookup yields CDR1 SEHNR and CDR2 FQNEAQ (reference sequence). CDR3 amino acids: CASSPQKGGIFNEQFF. In DNA form, the CDR3 reads TGTGCCAGCAGCCCCCAAAAGGGGGGGATTTTCAATGAGCAGTTCTTC.

This clone was recorded a few times. This chain connects TRBV6-2 or TRBV6-3 to TRBJ2-1, with a possible D match to TRBD2 (6 bases). Germline assignment: CDR1 MNHEY and CDR2 SVGEGT. Trimming cost V 6 bases and J 2 bases, with 17 bases left between them. The CDR3 is 16 residues long. CDR3 loop: CASSTIGTGAYNEQFF. CDR3 in DNA: TGTGCCAGCAGCACAATCGGGACGGGGGCCTACAATGAGCAGTTCTTC.

This clone has just a few counts. Other nucleotide sequences from this sample produce the same CDR3. The chain combines TRBV3-1 (or the pseudogene TRBV3-2) with TRBJ2-1, with TRBD1 matching 8 bases. This CDR3 has 16 amino acids. Germline V gene sequence: CDR1 LGHDT, CDR2 YNNKEL (reference sequence). The V segment lost 0 bases and the J segment 2 bases; nucleotides outside the gene matches: 3. CDR3 in amino acids: CASSQDFRGPYNEQFF. In nucleotides, the CDR3 is TGTGCCAGCAGCCAAGATTTCAGGGGGCCCTACAATGAGCAGTTCTTC.

The CDR3 loop is CASSLTSGRDNEQFF. The CDR3 nucleotides are TGTGCCAGCAGTCTGACTAGCGGGAGGGACAATGAGCAGTTCTTC. This chain connects TRBV5-4 to TRBJ2-1, with TRBD2 identical over 14 bases. The CDR3 is 15 amino acids. V lost 5 bases and J lost 5; bases outside the gene matches: 3. Germline CDR1 is SGHNT and CDR2 is YYREEE (reference sequence).

The gene calls are TRBV6-2 or TRBV6-3 and TRBJ1-2; 7 nucleotides match TRBD1. V gave up 2 bases and J gave up 4 bases; unmatched junction bases: 1. Germline loops: CDR1 MNHEY, CDR2 SVGEGT. The CDR3 totals 13 residues. This CDR3 is CASSYRTGYGYTF. CDR3 in DNA: TGTGCCAGCAGTTACCGGACAGGCTATGGCTACACCTTC.

The chain couples TRBV4-1 to TRBJ1-3, with D possibly being TRBD1 (6 bases). The CDR3 consists of 17 residues. Looked up from germline, CDR1 is MGHRA and CDR2 is YSYEKL. V lost 0 bases and J lost 3, with 15 bases in between. The CDR3 sequence: CASSQESWQGIGNTIYF. The DNA of the CDR3 is TGCGCCAGCAGCCAAGAGAGCTGGCAGGGGATTGGAAACACCATATATTTT.

DNA for the CDR3: TGTGCCAGTAGTATGTGGGGCGCGCCATCTGGCTACACCTTC. Its translation: CASSMWGAPSGYTF. V usage is TRBV19 and J usage is TRBJ1-2; a weak D match, TRBD1 (5 bases). Germline assignment: CDR1 LNHDA and CDR2 SQIVND (reference sequence). The CDR3 is 14 residues long. Trimming stripped 3 bases from V and 7 bases from J, with 15 bases between.

This chain uses TRBV12-3 or TRBV12-4 with TRBJ1-2; D ambiguous. V lost 4 bases and J lost 4, with 10 bases in between. The CDR3 sequence is 13 residues long. CDR3 region: CASSSGKIYGYTF. CDR3 coding DNA: TGTGCCAGCAGTTCCGGGAAGATCTATGGCTACACCTTC.

The chain employs TRBV30 and TRBJ2-3; 11 bases fit TRBD2. The CDR3 contains 17 residues. Germline-derived CDR1 and CDR2 are GTSNPN and SVGIG (reference sequence). V gave up 2 bases and J gave up 0 bases; unmatched junction bases: 7. CDR3 nucleotide sequence: TGTGCCTGGAGTAAAAGGAGACTAGCGGGGAGCACAGATACGCAGTATTTT. This sequence encodes CAWSKRRLAGSTDTQYF.

The rearrangement uses TRBV5-1 and TRBJ1-6; 7 bases map to TRBD1. V lost 0 bases and J lost 9; bases outside the gene matches: 3. CDR1 SGHRS and CDR2 YFSETQ come from the germline V gene. This CDR3 is built from 14 residues. CDR3 nucleotides: TGCGCCAGCAGCTTGGTTTCAGGGGGTTCACCCCTCCACTTT. This encodes CASSLVSGGSPLHF.

This clone was detected once. The V call is TRBV19, the J call TRBJ1-1; no reliable D call. V shed 4 bases and J shed 1 base, with 10 bases lying between them. The CDR3 loop spans 14 amino acids. Germline V CDR1 and CDR2: LNHDA, SQIVND (reference sequence). CDR3 coding DNA: TGTGCCAGTAGTAAGTGGGCAGCGAACACTGAAGCTTTCTTT. Its translation: CASSKWAANTEAFF.

Here the CDR3 DNA reads TGTGCCAGCAGTCCCCTAGCGGGGGGCTCCTACAATGAGCAGTTCTTC. It yields the protein CASSPLAGGSYNEQFF. The V and J genes are TRBV27 and TRBJ2-1, with 11 positions matching TRBD2. This CDR3 spans 16 amino acids. Germline V CDR1 and CDR2: MNHEY, SMNVEV (reference sequence). Trimming at V came to 5 bases and at J to 0 bases, leaving 3 bases not matched to a gene.

The rearrangement links TRBV5-1 to TRBJ2-5; 10 positions match TRBD2. There are 16 residues in the CDR3. Germline values: CDR1 SGHRS, CDR2 YFSETQ. Trimming removed 4 bases from V and 5 bases from J; junction bases left unmatched: 11. In nucleotides, the CDR3 is TGCGCCAGCAGCCAGGAGGCTAGCGGGAGTGTCGAGACCCAGTACTTC. Translation: CASSQEASGSVETQYF.

This clone was observed a single time. V and J are TRBV10-3 and TRBJ2-7, with 8 bases identical to TRBD1. The CDR3 length is 14 residues. The junction had 15 bases not matched to a gene; V was cut back by 10 bases and J by 7 bases. CDR1 ENHRY and CDR2 SYGVKD come from the germline V gene. The DNA for the CDR3 is TGTGCCACCATCAAGTCAGGGGGCTTGGAAGAGCAGTACTTC. Protein sequence: CATIKSGGLEEQYF.

The chain carries TRBV12-3 or TRBV12-4 and TRBJ2-7; no reliable D call. V dropped 1 base and J dropped 3 bases, with 1 base sitting between them. The CDR3 spans 11 residues. The CDR3 sequence is CASSLGYEQYF. The CDR3 DNA follows: TGTGCCAGCAGTTTAGGCTACGAGCAGTACTTC.

This clone was recorded once. As DNA, the CDR3 is TGTGCCAGCAGCGGGACAGGTTGGAATGAAAAACTGTTTTTT. As protein: CASSGTGWNEKLFF. The chain recombines TRBV2 with TRBJ1-4; 8 nucleotides match TRBD1. The CDR3 totals 14 residues. Germline V gene sequence: CDR1 SNHLY, CDR2 FYNNEI. V lost 6 bases to trimming and J lost 5 bases; unmatched junction nucleotides: 5. The full variable domain, in which reference TRBV2 and TRBJ1-4 provide the parts outside the CDR3, is EPEVTQTPSHQVTQMGQEVILRCVPISNHLYFYWYRQILGQKVEFLVSFYNNEISEKSEIFDDQFSVERPDGSNFTLKIRSTKLEDSAMYFCASSGTGWNEKLFFGSGTQLSVL.

The chain is built from TRBV10-3 and TRBJ2-5; TRBD1 matches 8 bases. Looked up from germline, CDR1 is ENHRY and CDR2 is SYGVKD. This CDR3 has 17 amino acids. With 2 bases clipped from V and 3 bases from J, the junction kept 11 bases outside the gene matches. CDR3: CAISERTPGQGKETQYF. In DNA, the CDR3 is TGTGCCATCAGTGAGCGTACCCCCGGACAGGGCAAAGAGACCCAGTACTTC.

The V call is TRBV15, the J call TRBJ1-1, with D possibly TRBD1 on 6 matching bases. The CDR3 covers 15 residues. CDR1 is LNHNV and CDR2 is YYDKDF in the germline V gene (reference sequence). The V end lost 3 bases, the J end lost 4 bases, and 15 bases lay between the germline ends. CDR3 loop: CATSRSVGGITEAFF. CDR3 coding DNA: TGTGCCACCAGCAGGAGTGTTGGGGGCATCACTGAAGCTTTCTTT.

The chain uses TRBV3-1 (or the pseudogene TRBV3-2) and TRBJ1-5; no clear D. The germline V gene has CDR1 LGHDT and CDR2 YNNKEL (reference sequence). V dropped 2 bases and J dropped 4 bases, with 6 bases sitting between them. The CDR3 loop spans 13 amino acids. For the CDR3, the DNA is TGTGCCAGCAGCCAACTTCGTAATCAGCCCCAGCATTTT. As protein: CASSQLRNQPQHF.

The CDR3 DNA sequence: TGTGCCTGTACGCAAAGCTCCTACAATGAGCAGTTCTTC. This encodes CACTQSSYNEQFF. V is TRBV30 and J is TRBJ2-1, with no clear D. With 6 bases removed from V and 0 bases from J, the gap between germline ends came to 9 bases. Germline lookup yields CDR1 GTSNPN and CDR2 SVGIG (reference sequence). The CDR3 has 13 amino acids.

This clone was seen a few times. The V gene is TRBV30, the J gene TRBJ2-1, with D possibly matching TRBD2 (7 bases). Trimming left V 3 bases short and J 9 bases short, with 18 bases between. This CDR3 has 14 amino acids. From germline, CDR1 is GTSNPN and CDR2 SVGIG (reference sequence). In DNA, the CDR3 is TGTGCCTGGAGGCAGTTGGGGGGGGGCTTTGAGCAGTTCTTC. It codes for CAWRQLGGGFEQFF.

The V call is TRBV2, the J call TRBJ1-2, with D unresolved. The CDR3 runs to 14 residues. Looked up from germline, CDR1 is SNHLY and CDR2 is FYNNEI. V lost 5 bases, J lost 4 bases, and 14 bases lay in between. In nucleotides, the CDR3 is TGTGCCAGCAGTTCTCAAGGCGCCCTCTATGGCTACACCTTC. Translating gives CASSSQGALYGYTF.

This sequence joins TRBV7-8 and TRBJ2-3, with 8 bases matching TRBD2. Looked up from germline, CDR1 is SGHVS and CDR2 is FQNEAQ. The CDR3 length is 16 residues. Trimming cost V 4 bases and J 6 bases; bases outside gene matches: 12. CDR3: CASSSGLAPMVDTQYF. Written as DNA, the CDR3 is TGTGCCAGCAGCTCCGGACTAGCCCCCATGGTGGATACGCAGTATTTT.

This clone is categorized as medium-sized. The rearrangement joins TRBV20-1 to TRBJ2-2, with D unclear. Trimming stripped 4 bases from V and 5 bases from J, with 5 bases between. From germline, CDR1 is DFQATT and CDR2 SNEGSKA (reference sequence). The CDR3 totals 11 residues. This CDR3 reads CSATETGELFF. In DNA form, the CDR3 reads TGCAGTGCTACCGAAACCGGGGAGCTGTTTTTT.

This clone was counted only a few times. The chain uses TRBV12-3 or TRBV12-4 and TRBJ1-1; D not certain. This CDR3 has 13 residues. Between the trimmed V and J ends, which lost 2 bases and 3 bases, there was a span of 7 bases. CDR3: CASSLNRDTEAFF. The CDR3 DNA sequence: TGTGCCAGCAGTTTAAACAGAGACACTGAAGCTTTCTTT.

This chain uses TRBV6-5 with TRBJ1-1; 7 bases align to TRBD1. This CDR3 is built from 15 residues. With V trimmed by 6 bases and J by 3 bases, 10 bases remained unmatched. Germline V gene lookup returns CDR1 MNHEY and CDR2 SVGAGI. Here the CDR3 DNA reads TGTGCCAGCAGGGAGACAGGGCGAGTGTACACTGAAGCTTTCTTT. This encodes CASRETGRVYTEAFF.

V is TRBV16 and J is TRBJ2-7, with TRBD2 matching 15 bases. CDR1 is KGHSY, CDR2 FQNENV, per germline. V shed 5 bases and J 0 bases; nucleotides not matched to a gene: 8. The CDR3 totals 18 residues. In nucleotides, the CDR3 is TGTGCCAGCAGCTCCCCCGGGACTAGCGGGAGGTTCTCCTACGAGCAGTACTTC. It specifies CASSSPGTSGRFSYEQYF.